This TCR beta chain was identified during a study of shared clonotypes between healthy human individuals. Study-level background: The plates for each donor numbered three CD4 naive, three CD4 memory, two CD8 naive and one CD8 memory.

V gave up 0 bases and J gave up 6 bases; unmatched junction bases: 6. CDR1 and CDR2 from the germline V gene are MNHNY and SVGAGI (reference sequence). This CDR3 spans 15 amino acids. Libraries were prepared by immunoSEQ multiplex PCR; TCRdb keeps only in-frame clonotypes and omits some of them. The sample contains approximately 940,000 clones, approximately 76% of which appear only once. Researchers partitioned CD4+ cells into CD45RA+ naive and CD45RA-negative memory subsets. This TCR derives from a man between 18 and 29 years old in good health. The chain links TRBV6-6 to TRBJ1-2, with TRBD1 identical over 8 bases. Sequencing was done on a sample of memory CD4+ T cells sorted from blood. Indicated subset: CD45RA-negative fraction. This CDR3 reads CASSYSWTGLDGYTF. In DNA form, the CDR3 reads TGTGCCAGCAGTTACTCTTGGACAGGGTTGGATGGCTACACCTTC.